The TCR beta chain under discussion was sequenced for a study of blood T cell repertoires in COVID-19. The CDR3 length is 12 residues. Germline CDR1 SQVTM, CDR2 ANQGSEA. Trimming removed 7 bases from V and 1 base from J; junction bases left unmatched: 3. Assay used: immunoSEQ multiplex PCR; TCRdb lists only in-frame clones, some missing. The table shows over 350,000 clones, with 88% occurring only once. In the case of this clone: Other DNA sequences in the same sample also yield this CDR3.

This sequence originates from a woman younger than 30 who had recovered from COVID-19. The chain couples TRBV29-1 to TRBJ1-1, with 7 bases that match TRBD1. The sample comprised PBMCs or T cells enriched from blood (not recorded which). DNA of the CDR3: TGCAGCGGAAGACAGGGGAACACTGAAGCTTTCTTT. Translation: CSGRQGNTEAFF.